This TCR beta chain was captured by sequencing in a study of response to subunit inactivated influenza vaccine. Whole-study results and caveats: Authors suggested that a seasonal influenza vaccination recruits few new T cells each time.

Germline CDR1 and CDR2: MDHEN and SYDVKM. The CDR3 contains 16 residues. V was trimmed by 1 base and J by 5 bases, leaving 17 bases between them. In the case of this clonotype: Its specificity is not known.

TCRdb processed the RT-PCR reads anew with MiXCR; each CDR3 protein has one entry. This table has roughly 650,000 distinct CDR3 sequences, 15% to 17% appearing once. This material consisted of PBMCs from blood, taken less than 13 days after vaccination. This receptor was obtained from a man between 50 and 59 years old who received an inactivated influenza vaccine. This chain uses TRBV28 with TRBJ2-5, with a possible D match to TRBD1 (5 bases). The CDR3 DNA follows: TGTGCCAGCAGTTTATCCCCAGGGTGGGGCGCGGAGACCCAGTACTTC. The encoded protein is CASSLSPGWGAETQYF.